Sequencing of this TCR beta chain was carried out in a study of tumor-infiltrating lymphocytes in primary liver carcinoma. Study in general: Those enrolled were patients of both sexes, who were aged 30 to 69 years. Study-wide results and caveats: Relative to tumor region pairs, the tumor-adjacent and tumor-blood pairs showed overlap that was lower.

In the case of this clonotype: Its antigen is not identified. This may stem from a read error, because a much larger clone lies one nucleotide away.

For each extraction, RNA and DNA were obtained together from about 20-30 mg of unsorted bulk tissue. Chronic HBV infection, untreated so far, was present in the patients. With around 500 ng total RNA as template and a constant-region primer, TCR beta cDNA was made. For TCR beta, libraries were produced by three nested multiplex PCR rounds using slightly modified ARM-PCR. The first two PCR rounds used TRBV1-TRBV30 primers with a Cbeta primer, around 10 cycles each. One entry per CDR3 protein, called by TCRdb with MiXCR from the multiplex PCR reads. The sample carries under 150,000 distinct CDR3 sequences, less than 75% recorded once. This CDR3 has 13 residues. Germline CDR1 reads SGHRS; CDR2 reads YFSETQ.

This chain links TRBV5-1 with TRBJ2-1; D ambiguous. The clonotype originates from a woman in her sixties with primary liver carcinoma and hepatitis B virus infection. Input material: tumor-adjacent normal liver tissue. The CDR3 DNA reads as TGCGCCAGCAGCCTTGTACAGAACAATGAGGAGTTCTTC. Protein product: CASSLVQNNEEFF.